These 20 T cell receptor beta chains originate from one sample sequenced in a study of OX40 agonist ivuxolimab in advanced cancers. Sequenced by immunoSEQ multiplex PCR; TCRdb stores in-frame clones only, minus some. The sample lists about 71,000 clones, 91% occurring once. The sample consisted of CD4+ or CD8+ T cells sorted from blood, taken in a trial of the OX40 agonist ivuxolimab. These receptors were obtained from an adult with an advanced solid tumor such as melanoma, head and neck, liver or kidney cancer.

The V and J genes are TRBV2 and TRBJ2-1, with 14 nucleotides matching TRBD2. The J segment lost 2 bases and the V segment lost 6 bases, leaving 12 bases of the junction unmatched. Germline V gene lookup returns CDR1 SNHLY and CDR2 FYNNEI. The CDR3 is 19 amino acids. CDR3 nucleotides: TGTGCCAGCAGCCCGAGGGGACTAGCGGGAGAAGGGACCTACAATGAGCAGTTCTTC. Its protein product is CASSPRGLAGEGTYNEQFF.

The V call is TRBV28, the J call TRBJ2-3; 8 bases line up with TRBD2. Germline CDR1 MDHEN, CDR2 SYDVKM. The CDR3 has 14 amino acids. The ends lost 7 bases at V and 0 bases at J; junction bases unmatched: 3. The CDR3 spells CASIGLASTDTQYF. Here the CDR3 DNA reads TGTGCCAGCATCGGACTAGCTAGCACAGATACGCAGTATTTT.

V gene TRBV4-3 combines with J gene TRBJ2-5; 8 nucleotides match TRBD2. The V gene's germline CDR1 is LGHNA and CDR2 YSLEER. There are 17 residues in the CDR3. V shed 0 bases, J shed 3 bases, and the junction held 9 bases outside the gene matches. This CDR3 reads CASSQDWAGGHKETQYF. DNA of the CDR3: TGCGCCAGCAGCCAAGACTGGGCGGGAGGCCATAAAGAGACCCAGTACTTC.

CDR3 nucleotide sequence: TGTGCCAGCAGGGGCCCCGGGACAGGCACAGATACGCAGTATTTT. Its translation is CASRGPGTGTDTQYF. This sequence joins TRBV7-9 and TRBJ2-3, with 7 bases aligning to TRBD1. Germline loops: CDR1 SEHNR, CDR2 FQNEAQ (reference sequence). V was pared by 6 bases and J by 1 base, with 7 bases of the junction left unmatched. This CDR3 has 15 amino acids.

The DNA for the CDR3 is TGTGCCAGCAATAAACCCGGGGGGCCCCAGCATTTT. Amino acids: CASNKPGGPQHF. The chain carries TRBV27 and TRBJ1-5; D might be TRBD1 (5 bases). This CDR3 spans 12 amino acids. V was shortened by 7 bases and J by 9 bases, with 13 bases between the two germline ends. Germline CDR1 and CDR2: MNHEY and SMNVEV (reference sequence).

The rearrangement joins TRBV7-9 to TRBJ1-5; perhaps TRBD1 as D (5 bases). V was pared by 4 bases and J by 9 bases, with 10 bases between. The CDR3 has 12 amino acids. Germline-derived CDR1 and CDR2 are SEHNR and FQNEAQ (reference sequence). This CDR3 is CASSWGVWPQHF. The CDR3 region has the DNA TGTGCCAGCAGCTGGGGGGTATGGCCCCAGCATTTT.

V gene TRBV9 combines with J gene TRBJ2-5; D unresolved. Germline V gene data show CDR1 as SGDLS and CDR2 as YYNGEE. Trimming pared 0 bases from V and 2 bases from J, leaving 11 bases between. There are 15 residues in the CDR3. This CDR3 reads CASSVAGAQQETQYF. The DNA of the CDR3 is TGTGCCAGCAGCGTAGCTGGAGCCCAACAAGAGACCCAGTACTTC.

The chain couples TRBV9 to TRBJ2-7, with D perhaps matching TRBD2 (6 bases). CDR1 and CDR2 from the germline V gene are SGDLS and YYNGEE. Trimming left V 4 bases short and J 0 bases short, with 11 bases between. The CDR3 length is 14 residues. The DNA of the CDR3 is TGTGCCAGCAGCCCTGCCGGGAGCTCCTACGAGCAGTACTTC. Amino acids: CASSPAGSSYEQYF.

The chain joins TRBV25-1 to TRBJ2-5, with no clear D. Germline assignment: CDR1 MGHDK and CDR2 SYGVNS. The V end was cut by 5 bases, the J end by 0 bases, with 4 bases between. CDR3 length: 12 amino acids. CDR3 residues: CASSQYQETQYF. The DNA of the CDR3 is TGTGCCAGCAGTCAGTACCAAGAGACCCAGTACTTC.

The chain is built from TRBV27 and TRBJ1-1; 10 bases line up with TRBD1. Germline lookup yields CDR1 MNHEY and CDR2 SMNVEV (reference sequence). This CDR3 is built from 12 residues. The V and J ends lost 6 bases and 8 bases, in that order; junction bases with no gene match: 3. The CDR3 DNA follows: TGTGCCAGCAGACGGACAGGGGGGGAAGCTTTCTTT. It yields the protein CASRRTGGEAFF.

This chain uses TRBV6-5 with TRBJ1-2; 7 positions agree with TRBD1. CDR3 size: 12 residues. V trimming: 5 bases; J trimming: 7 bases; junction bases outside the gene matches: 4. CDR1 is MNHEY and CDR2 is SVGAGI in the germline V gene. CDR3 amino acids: CASSVQGTGYTF. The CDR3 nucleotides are TGTGCCAGCAGTGTACAGGGGACTGGCTACACCTTC.

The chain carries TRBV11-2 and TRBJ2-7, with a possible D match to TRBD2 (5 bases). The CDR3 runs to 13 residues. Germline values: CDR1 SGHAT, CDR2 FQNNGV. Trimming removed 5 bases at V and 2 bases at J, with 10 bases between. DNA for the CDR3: TGTGCCAGCAGCCTAGGGAGAGCCTACGAGCAGTACTTC. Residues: CASSLGRAYEQYF.

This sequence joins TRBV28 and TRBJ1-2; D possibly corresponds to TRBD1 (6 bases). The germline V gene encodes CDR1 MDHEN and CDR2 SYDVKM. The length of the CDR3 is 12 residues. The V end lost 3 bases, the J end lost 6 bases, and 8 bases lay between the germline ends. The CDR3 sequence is CASSFTGNGYTF. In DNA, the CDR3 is TGTGCCAGCAGTTTCACAGGGAATGGCTACACCTTC.

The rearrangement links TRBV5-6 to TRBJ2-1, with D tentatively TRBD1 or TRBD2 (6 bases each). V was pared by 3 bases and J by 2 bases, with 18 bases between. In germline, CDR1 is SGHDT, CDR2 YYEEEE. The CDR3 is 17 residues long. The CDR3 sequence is CASSSGAGHRTYNEQFF. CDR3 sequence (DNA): TGTGCCAGCAGCTCTGGCGCGGGACACCGAACCTACAATGAGCAGTTCTTC.

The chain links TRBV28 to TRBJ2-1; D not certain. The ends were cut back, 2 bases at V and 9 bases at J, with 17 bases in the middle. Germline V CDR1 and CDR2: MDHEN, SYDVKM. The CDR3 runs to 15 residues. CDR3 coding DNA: TGTGCCAGCAGTTTAGTAGTTTGGGTATCAAGTGAGCAGTTCTTC. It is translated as CASSLVVWVSSEQFF.

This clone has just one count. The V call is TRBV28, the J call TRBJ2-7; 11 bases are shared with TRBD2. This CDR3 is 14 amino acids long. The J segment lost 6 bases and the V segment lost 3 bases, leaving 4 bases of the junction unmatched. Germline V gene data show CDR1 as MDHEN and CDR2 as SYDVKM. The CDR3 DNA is TGTGCCAGCAGTTTTACTAGCGGGAGTAGCGAGCAGTACTTC. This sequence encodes CASSFTSGSSEQYF.

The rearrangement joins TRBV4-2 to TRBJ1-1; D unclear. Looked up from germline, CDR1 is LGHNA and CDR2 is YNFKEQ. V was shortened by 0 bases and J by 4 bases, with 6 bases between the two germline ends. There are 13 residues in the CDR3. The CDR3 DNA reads TGTGCCAGCAGCCAAGATAGATTCACTGAAGCTTTCTTT. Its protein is CASSQDRFTEAFF.

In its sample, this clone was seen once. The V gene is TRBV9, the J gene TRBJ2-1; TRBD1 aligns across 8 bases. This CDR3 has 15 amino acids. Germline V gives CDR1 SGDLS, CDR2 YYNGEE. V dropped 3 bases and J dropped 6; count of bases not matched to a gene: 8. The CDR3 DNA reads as TGTGCCAGCAGCGCAGGACAGGGAGGCGTCAATGAGCAGTTCTTC. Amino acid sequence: CASSAGQGGVNEQFF.

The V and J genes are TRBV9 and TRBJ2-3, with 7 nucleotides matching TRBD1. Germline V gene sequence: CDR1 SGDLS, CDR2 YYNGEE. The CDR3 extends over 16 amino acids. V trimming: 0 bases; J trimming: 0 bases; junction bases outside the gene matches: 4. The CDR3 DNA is TGTGCCAGCAGCGTAGCTGCAGGGGGAAGCACAGATACGCAGTATTTT. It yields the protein CASSVAAGGSTDTQYF.

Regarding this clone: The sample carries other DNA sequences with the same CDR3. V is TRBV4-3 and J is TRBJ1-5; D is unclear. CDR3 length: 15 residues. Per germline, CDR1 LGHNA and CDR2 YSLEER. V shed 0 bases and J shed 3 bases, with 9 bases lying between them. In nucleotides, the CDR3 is TGCGCCAGCAGCCAAGATCGGCTAAACAATCAGCCCCAGCATTTT. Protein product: CASSQDRLNNQPQHF.